Listed here are 7 T cell receptor beta chains from one sample, sequenced in a study of OX40 agonist ivuxolimab in advanced cancers. The protocol was immunoSEQ multiplex PCR, while the TCRdb copy is restricted to in-frame clones and leaves out a portion. The top ten hold 2.3% of the sample, which has around 83,000 clones, roughly nine tenths seen once. The sample consisted of CD4+ or CD8+ T cells sorted from blood, taken in a trial of the OX40 agonist ivuxolimab. The receptors derive from an adult with an advanced solid tumor such as melanoma, head and neck, liver or kidney cancer.

The chain couples TRBV18 to TRBJ2-7, with 11 positions matching TRBD2. Germline CDR1 and CDR2: KGHSH and LQKENI. Trimming removed 5 bases from V and 0 bases from J; junction bases left unmatched: 3. The CDR3 extends over 15 amino acids. CDR3 bases: TGTGCCAGCTCATTGACTAGCGGGGCCTCCTACGAGCAGTACTTC. Translating it yields CASSLTSGASYEQYF. Complete variable domain (other parts from reference TRBV18 and TRBJ2-7): NAGVMQNPRHLVRRRGQEARLRCSPMKGHSHVYWYRQLPEEGLKFMVYLQKENIIDESGMPKERFSAEFPKEGPSILRIQQVVRGDSAAYFCASSLTSGASYEQYFGPGTRLTVT.

This clone was seen a single time. The rearrangement uses TRBV2 and TRBJ2-5; 7 positions match TRBD1. Germline loops: CDR1 SNHLY, CDR2 FYNNEI. After removal of 5 bases from V and 6 bases from J, the junction contained 3 bases not matched to a gene. The length of the CDR3 is 12 residues. This chain's CDR3 is CASSKDRQTQYF. The CDR3 DNA reads TGTGCCAGCAGTAAGGACAGGCAGACCCAGTACTTC.

The chain uses TRBV7-5 and TRBJ1-2; the table's D gene call, TRBD1, was not cross checked with the DNA. TRBV7-5 corresponds to a pseudogene. CDR3 length: 13 residues. Written as DNA, the CDR3 is TGTGCCAGAAGCGGACAGGGGGCTCAAGGCTACACCTTC. This sequence encodes CARSGQGAQGYTF.

The gene calls are TRBV6-6 and TRBJ1-3; D unclear. The V gene lost 4 bases and the J gene lost 0 bases, with 7 bases spanning the gap. The length of the CDR3 is 14 residues. Germline loops: CDR1 MNHNY, CDR2 SVGAGI (reference sequence). In DNA form, the CDR3 reads TGTGCCAGCAGTTTCCCGGCCTCTGGAAACACCATATATTTT. This gives the protein CASSFPASGNTIYF.

This clone occurred a few times. In DNA form, the CDR3 reads TGTGCCTGGACCAGGGAGGTAGGTCAGCCCCAGCATTTT. Its protein is CAWTREVGQPQHF. The V gene is TRBV30, the J gene TRBJ1-5; D is possibly TRBD1 (5 bases). V dropped 4 bases and J dropped 6 bases, with 13 bases sitting between them. CDR1 is GTSNPN and CDR2 is SVGIG in the germline V gene (reference sequence). There are 13 residues in the CDR3.

The V and J genes are TRBV14 and TRBJ2-4; TRBD2 matches 11 bases. The germline gives CDR1 SGHDN, CDR2 FVKESK. Germline trimming cut 3 bases from V and 4 bases from J; bases unmatched to any gene: 5. This CDR3 is 16 amino acids long. The CDR3 sequence: CASSQRTSGPKNIQYF. The CDR3 DNA reads TGTGCCAGCAGCCAGAGGACTAGCGGGCCGAAAAACATTCAGTACTTC.

The chain uses TRBV11-2 and TRBJ2-2; either TRBD1 or TRBD2 may fit D (5 bases each). Germline CDR1 and CDR2: SGHAT and FQNNGV. CDR3 length equals 15 residues. V lost 5 bases and J 5 bases, leaving 15 bases between the germline ends. CDR3 nucleotides: TGTGCCAGCAGCCGGGACCCTCGATCGACCGGGGAGCTGTTTTTT. This codes for CASSRDPRSTGELFF.